These 5 T cell receptor beta chains came from one sample sequenced in a study of long-term antiretroviral therapy in people with HIV. At the survey level, the v3.0 immunoSEQ assay was run. Sequencing was performed with immunoSEQ multiplex PCR; in TCRdb, only in-frame clones are kept and a portion is missing. The repertoire includes around 16,000 clones, roughly 88% of them detected once, and approximately 12% sits in the top ten. The sequencing used unsorted PBMCs, collected 0.7 years before starting antiretroviral therapy. All receptors come from a man in his forties or fifties with HIV.

The V call is TRBV19, the J call TRBJ1-5, with 9 bases lining up with TRBD1. The CDR3 loop spans 14 amino acids. V lost 7 bases to trimming and J lost 6 bases; unmatched junction nucleotides: 7. The germline V gene encodes CDR1 LNHDA and CDR2 SQIVND (reference sequence). Here the CDR3 DNA reads TGTGCCAGTACCCCGGGACAGGGTTCTCAGCCCCAGCATTTT. This codes for CASTPGQGSQPQHF.

The gene calls are TRBV7-8 and TRBJ1-1, with D perhaps matching TRBD1 (6 bases). The CDR3 is made up of 14 amino acids. Trimming removed 6 bases at V and 0 bases at J, with 11 bases between. CDR1 and CDR2 from the germline V gene are SGHVS and FQNEAQ. CDR3 nucleotides: TGTGCCAGCAGTACTAACAGGGTGAACACTGAAGCTTTCTTT. It encodes CASSTNRVNTEAFF. Full variable domain (rest looked up from reference TRBV7-8 and TRBJ1-1): GAGVSQSPRYKVAKRGQDVALRCDPISGHVSLFWYQQALGQGPEFLTYFQNEAQLDKSGLPSDRFFAERPEGSVSTLKIQRTQQEDSAVYLCASSTNRVNTEAFFGQGTRLTVV.

This clone appeared a single time. V gene TRBV4-3 combines with J gene TRBJ1-1; tentative D call: TRBD1 (5 bases). The V end was cut by 2 bases, the J end by 5 bases, with 12 bases between. From germline, CDR1 is LGHNA and CDR2 YSLEER. There are 14 residues in the CDR3. The CDR3, as DNA: TGCGCCAGCAGCCAAACGCTAAAGGGGACTGAAGCTTTCTTT. Encoded protein: CASSQTLKGTEAFF.

The J gene is TRBJ2-3, the V gene TRBV13; 7 bases are a match to TRBD1. Trimming removed 2 bases from V and 4 bases from J; junction bases left unmatched: 9. The germline V gene has CDR1 PRHDT and CDR2 FYEKMQ (reference sequence). The CDR3 runs 16 residues. The CDR3 protein is CASSLHTGAFSDTQYF. The CDR3 nucleotides are TGTGCCAGCAGCTTACACACAGGGGCATTTTCAGATACGCAGTATTTT.

The V and J genes are TRBV6-6 and TRBJ2-3; unclear D gene. This CDR3 comprises 15 residues. Trimming took off 7 bases at V and 7 bases at J, with 21 bases between the two ends. CDR1 is MNHNY and CDR2 is SVGAGI in the germline V gene (reference sequence). Written as DNA, the CDR3 is TGTGCCAGCACCTTGGAGAGTTGGTACGAAAATACGCAGTATTTT. Protein: CASTLESWYENTQYF.